These 31 T cell receptor beta chains came from one sample sequenced in a study. MiXCR, applied by TCRdb to the RT-PCR reads, yields one record per CDR3 protein. The sample has about 700,000 distinct CDR3 sequences; 14% are singletons. The sequenced sample consisted of memory CD4+ T cells from blood. These receptors originate from a female donor in good health, serving as a healthy control.

The rearrangement joins TRBV6-2 or TRBV6-3 to TRBJ1-2; no definite D call. The CDR3 extends over 14 amino acids. V gave up 10 bases and J gave up 3 bases, with 18 bases separating them. Germline V gene lookup returns CDR1 MNHEY and CDR2 SVGEGT. The CDR3 protein is CATSKRLGDYGYTF. As DNA, the CDR3 is TGTGCCACCTCGAAAAGATTGGGAGACTATGGCTACACCTTC.

This clonotype was observed many times. V usage is TRBV20-1 and J usage is TRBJ2-1; 10 bases agree with TRBD2. Trimming removed 6 bases from V and 6 bases from J; junction bases left unmatched: 17. The CDR3 has 17 residues. Per the germline V gene, CDR1 is DFQATT and CDR2 is SNEGSKA (reference sequence). The CDR3 spells CSARGPLPGLASNEQFF. The CDR3 region has the DNA TGCAGTGCCCGCGGGCCCCTCCCGGGACTAGCGAGCAATGAGCAGTTCTTC.

The V call is TRBV3-1, the J call TRBJ2-7; 9 bases are shared with TRBD1. The CDR3 loop spans 15 amino acids. J gave up 6 bases and V 1 base, and 7 bases lay outside the gene matches. Germline V gives CDR1 LGHDT, CDR2 YNNKEL (reference sequence). CDR3 in amino acids: CASSQGWTGEGEQYF. In nucleotides, the CDR3 is TGTGCCAGCAGCCAAGGCTGGACAGGGGAGGGCGAGCAGTACTTC.

There are a few counts of this clonotype. The gene calls are TRBV5-5 and TRBJ1-2, with D possibly matching TRBD1 (6 bases). Germline loops: CDR1 SGHKS, CDR2 YYEKEE (reference sequence). The CDR3 consists of 14 residues. The V end was cut by 3 bases, the J end by 8 bases, with 17 bases between. The DNA for the CDR3 is TGTGCCAGCAGCTCCGGGACATCTGACTTCGGCTACACCTTC. This codes for CASSSGTSDFGYTF.

In its sample, this clonotype was seen a few times. The chain joins TRBV5-1 to TRBJ1-5; 7 bases are shared with TRBD1. The germline V gene has CDR1 SGHRS and CDR2 YFSETQ. The V segment lost 4 bases and the J segment 2 bases; nucleotides outside the gene matches: 9. The CDR3 is 16 residues long. The CDR3 DNA reads TGCGCCAGCAGCCCGGGAATAGGGGGCGGCAATCAGCCCCAGCATTTT. It specifies CASSPGIGGGNQPQHF.

This chain uses TRBV28 with TRBJ2-7; 13 nucleotides align to TRBD2. CDR3 length: 17 amino acids. V gave up 4 bases and J gave up 4 bases; unmatched junction bases: 10. From germline, CDR1 is MDHEN and CDR2 SYDVKM. The CDR3 spells CASSYVLAGGPTYEQYF. DNA for the CDR3: TGTGCCAGCAGTTACGTACTAGCGGGAGGGCCCACTTACGAGCAGTACTTC. The full variable domain, rest sourced from reference TRBV28 and TRBJ2-7, is DVKVTQSSRYLVKRTGEKVFLECVQDMDHENMFWYRQDPGLGLRLIYFSYDVKMKEKGDIPEGYSVSREKKERFSLILESASTNQTSMYLCASSYVLAGGPTYEQYFGPGTRLTVT.

The chain is built from TRBV6-1 and TRBJ1-2, with a possible D match to TRBD1 (6 bases). V lost 2 bases to trimming and J lost 3 bases, with 10 bases between them. The germline CDR1 and CDR2 sequences are MNHNS and SASEGT. CDR3 length: 14 residues. CDR3 protein: CASSETAGDYGYTF. The CDR3 DNA is TGTGCCAGCAGTGAAACTGCAGGGGACTATGGCTACACCTTC.

With respect to this clonotype: This may stem from a read error, because a much larger clone lies one nucleotide away. CDR3: CAGSPRLGGETQYF. The CDR3 DNA reads as TGTGCCGGCAGCCCCCGGCTAGGGGGAGAGACCCAGTACTTC. The chain recombines TRBV6-2 or TRBV6-3 with TRBJ2-5; D possibly corresponds to TRBD1 (6 bases). The germline CDR1 and CDR2 sequences are MNHEY and SVGEGT. The CDR3 contains 14 residues.

In this sample, this clonotype turned up a few times. V usage is TRBV7-2 and J usage is TRBJ1-2; D uncertain. The CDR3 is made up of 15 amino acids. From germline, CDR1 is SGHTA and CDR2 FQGNSA. Trimming shortened V by 5 bases and J by 1 base, and 14 bases separated the two germline ends. CDR3: CASSDHRALNYGYTF. CDR3 in DNA: TGTGCCAGCAGCGATCACAGAGCCCTTAACTATGGCTACACCTTC.

The genes are TRBV20-1 and TRBJ2-1; TRBD2 is a possible D gene (6 bases). Trimming took off 5 bases at V and 2 bases at J, with 13 bases between the two ends. From germline, CDR1 is DFQATT and CDR2 SNEGSKA (reference sequence). The CDR3 spans 14 residues. For the CDR3, the DNA is TGCAGTGCTGCCGCTAGCGCCCCCTACAATGAGCAGTTCTTC. Its protein is CSAAASAPYNEQFF.

The genes are TRBV24-1 and TRBJ2-7; D tentatively reads TRBD1 or TRBD2 (5 bases each). CDR1 KGHDR and CDR2 SFDVKD come from the germline V gene. The CDR3 is 13 amino acids. Trimming cost V 7 bases and J 0 bases, with 9 bases left between them. The CDR3 sequence: CATRTGTSYEQYF. CDR3 in DNA: TGTGCCACCAGGACCGGGACCTCCTACGAGCAGTACTTC.

The sample holds a few counts of this clonotype. The chain carries TRBV29-1 and TRBJ1-2; D call uncertain. The V and J ends lost 6 bases and 6 bases respectively, with 17 bases between them. Germline CDR1 SQVTM, CDR2 ANQGSEA. The CDR3 covers 13 residues. DNA for the CDR3: TGCAGCGTAGACATTACGGGAGAACATGGCTACACCTTC. Encoded protein: CSVDITGEHGYTF.

The CDR3 coding sequence is TGTGCCATCAGTGAGAGGGGGAGGGCTAGCTACAATGAGCAGTTCTTC. Encoded protein: CAISERGRASYNEQFF. The chain carries TRBV10-3 and TRBJ2-1, with D possibly being TRBD2 (7 bases). The length of the CDR3 is 16 residues. The germline V gene has CDR1 ENHRY and CDR2 SYGVKD. V lost 2 bases and J 3 bases, leaving 14 bases between the germline ends.

This clonotype was picked up many times. This chain connects TRBV28 to TRBJ2-7, with TRBD1 matching 8 bases. Unmatched junction bases numbered 7, after V lost 4 bases and J lost 2 bases. Germline values: CDR1 MDHEN, CDR2 SYDVKM. CDR3 length: 15 residues. CDR3 sequence reads: CASSSHSDRAYEQYF. In DNA form, the CDR3 reads TGTGCCAGCAGTTCCCACTCGGACAGGGCCTACGAGCAGTACTTC.

In its sample, this clonotype was seen many times. The rearrangement joins TRBV12-3 or TRBV12-4 to TRBJ1-6; tentatively, D is TRBD1 (6 bases). The CDR3 spans 14 residues. V lost 6 bases and J 3 bases, leaving 9 bases between the germline ends. CDR3 residues: CASRQGGYNSPLHF. For the CDR3, the DNA is TGTGCCAGCAGACAGGGAGGCTATAATTCACCCCTCCACTTT.

This clonotype was seen a handful of times. The chain has TRBV7-9 and TRBJ2-5, with 7 bases aligning to TRBD1. There are 14 residues in the CDR3. CDR1 and CDR2 (germline): SEHNR, FQNEAQ (reference sequence). The junction had 8 bases not matched to a gene; V was cut back by 5 bases and J by 5 bases. The chain's CDR3 is CASSAGQVLETQYF. The CDR3 coding sequence is TGTGCCAGCAGCGCTGGACAGGTTCTGGAGACCCAGTACTTC. Based on the CDR3 plus reference TRBV7-9 and TRBJ2-5, the full variable domain is DTGVSQNPRHKITKRGQNVTFRCDPISEHNRLYWYRQTLGQGPEFLTYFQNEAQLEKSRLLSDRFSAERPKGSFSTLEIQRTEQGDSAMYLCASSAGQVLETQYFGPGTRLLVL.

This clonotype was seen many times. The rearrangement uses TRBV27 and TRBJ2-5; 8 nucleotides agree with TRBD1. This CDR3 is 15 amino acids long. Germline V gene lookup returns CDR1 MNHEY and CDR2 SMNVEV (reference sequence). The V segment lost 4 bases and the J segment 4 bases; nucleotides outside the gene matches: 8. CDR3 DNA: TGTGCCAGCAGTTCCGGGACAGGTCAAGTAGAGACCCAGTACTTC. Translated, it gives CASSSGTGQVETQYF.

The table lists this clonotype with a few counts. The rearrangement joins TRBV15 to TRBJ1-2, with a weak D call TRBD1 (5 bases). Trimming stripped 3 bases from V and 0 bases from J, with 8 bases between. Germline V lookup: CDR1 LNHNV, CDR2 YYDKDF (reference sequence). The CDR3 is made up of 14 amino acids. This chain's CDR3 is CATSRTAANYGYTF. In DNA, the CDR3 is TGTGCCACCAGCAGGACAGCAGCTAACTATGGCTACACCTTC.

Only a few counts were recorded for this clonotype. V and J are TRBV5-1 and TRBJ2-2; tentative D call: TRBD2 (6 bases). The CDR3 extends over 15 amino acids. Trimming shortened V by 3 bases and J by 5 bases, and 14 bases separated the two germline ends. Germline-derived CDR1 and CDR2 are SGHRS and YFSETQ. The CDR3 DNA reads as TGCGCCAGCAGCTATGGCAATGGGGGGACCGGGGAGCTGTTTTTT. This gives the protein CASSYGNGGTGELFF.

This chain joins TRBV20-1 and TRBJ2-5, with D unclear. The CDR3 has 13 residues. V gave up 4 bases and J gave up 3 bases, with 12 bases separating them. The V gene's germline CDR1 is DFQATT and CDR2 SNEGSKA (reference sequence). CDR3 nucleotides: TGCAGTGCTACTGATCTGGTAAAAGAGACCCAGTACTTC. Its protein is CSATDLVKETQYF.

Many counts were recorded for this clonotype. The genes are TRBV20-1 and TRBJ2-7, with 7 bases aligning to TRBD1. The CDR3 covers 13 residues. CDR1 is DFQATT and CDR2 is SNEGSKA in the germline V gene (reference sequence). The V segment lost 6 bases and the J segment 4 bases; nucleotides outside the gene matches: 9. The CDR3 loop reads CSALGQALYEQYF. The CDR3 bases are TGCAGTGCCCTCGGACAGGCCCTTTACGAGCAGTACTTC.

The CDR3 region is CASSPIRNTGELFF. The CDR3 DNA reads TGTGCCAGCAGCCCGATAAGGAACACCGGGGAGCTGTTTTTT. The chain carries TRBV7-3 and TRBJ2-2; D not resolved. Trimming left V 5 bases short and J 1 base short, with 8 bases between. This CDR3 region has 14 residues. Looked up from germline, CDR1 is SGHTA and CDR2 is FQGTGA.

This clonotype was found many times. V and J are TRBV20-1 and TRBJ2-7, with D unresolved. CDR3 length: 10 amino acids. V lost 6 bases to trimming and J lost 6 bases, with 9 bases between them. Germline V gives CDR1 DFQATT, CDR2 SNEGSKA (reference sequence). The chain's CDR3 is CSATGLEQYF. The DNA for the CDR3 is TGCAGTGCCACCGGCCTCGAGCAGTACTTC.

The rearrangement uses TRBV18 and TRBJ2-2, with 7 bases fitting TRBD1. CDR3 length equals 17 residues. CDR1 and CDR2 (germline): KGHSH, LQKENI. V gave up 4 bases and J gave up 2 bases; unmatched junction bases: 10. The DNA of the CDR3 is TGTGCCAGCTCACTCTACTCCGGGACAGATAACACCGGGGAGCTGTTTTTT. The encoded protein is CASSLYSGTDNTGELFF.

In regard to this clonotype: A read error may be the cause here, since a much bigger clone is one base away. The chain combines TRBV6-1 with TRBJ2-1; TRBD2 aligns across 9 bases. CDR3 length: 16 amino acids. CDR1 is MNHNS and CDR2 is SASEGT in the germline V gene. The CDR3 nucleotides read TGTGCCAGCAGCGTCAGTAGCGGGAGCCCCTACAATGAGCATTTCTTC. Its protein is CASSVSSGSPYNEHFF.

The CDR3 sequence is CAWSRETQYF. CDR3 coding DNA: TGTGCCTGGAGTCGGGAGACCCAGTACTTC. The chain has TRBV30 and TRBJ2-5, with D unresolved. The V gene's germline CDR1 is GTSNPN and CDR2 SVGIG (reference sequence). The CDR3 spans 10 residues. V was clipped by 2 bases and J by 5 bases, with 3 bases between them.

At least ten counts were recorded for this clonotype. The V and J genes are TRBV7-9 and TRBJ1-1; D might be TRBD1 (5 bases). The CDR3 is made up of 15 amino acids. Germline values: CDR1 SEHNR, CDR2 FQNEAQ (reference sequence). Trimming pared 2 bases from V and 3 bases from J, leaving 13 bases between. CDR3 residues: CASSLWRGLDTEAFF. For the CDR3, the DNA is TGTGCCAGCAGCTTATGGAGGGGACTTGACACTGAAGCTTTCTTT. The whole variable domain, filled in from reference TRBV7-9 and TRBJ1-1, reads DTGVSQNPRHKITKRGQNVTFRCDPISEHNRLYWYRQTLGQGPEFLTYFQNEAQLEKSRLLSDRFSAERPKGSFSTLEIQRTEQGDSAMYLCASSLWRGLDTEAFFGQGTRLTVV.

In its sample, this clonotype was seen many times. This chain connects TRBV5-6 to TRBJ2-7; no clear D. The CDR3 covers 13 residues. The germline gives CDR1 SGHDT, CDR2 YYEEEE. The V gene lost 2 bases and the J gene lost 5 bases, with 11 bases spanning the gap. The CDR3 reads CASSLVVAHEQYF. CDR3 DNA: TGTGCCAGCAGCTTAGTAGTAGCCCACGAGCAGTACTTC.

This clonotype turned up a few times. The J gene is TRBJ2-3, the V gene TRBV24-1; TRBD1 matches at 8 bases. CDR1 and CDR2 (germline): KGHDR, SFDVKD. The CDR3 is 16 residues long. V gave up 4 bases and J gave up 2 bases; unmatched junction bases: 7. CDR3 region: CATSDPTGEFTDTQYF. The CDR3 DNA is TGTGCCACCAGTGACCCGACAGGGGAATTCACAGATACGCAGTATTTT.

This clonotype was detected ten times or more. This chain uses TRBV27 with TRBJ2-1; 7 bases match TRBD2. V lost 6 bases and J lost 6; bases outside the gene matches: 14. Germline CDR1 and CDR2: MNHEY and SMNVEV (reference sequence). This CDR3 is 16 amino acids long. CDR3 bases: TGTGCCAGCAGCCCCGGTTGGCGGGAGTATAGCAATGAGCAGTTCTTC. It translates to CASSPGWREYSNEQFF.

The chain joins TRBV12-3 or TRBV12-4 to TRBJ2-3, with 9 bases that match TRBD2. The CDR3 loop spans 15 amino acids. The J segment lost 3 bases and the V segment lost 2 bases, leaving 3 bases of the junction unmatched. The CDR3 loop reads CASSLLGLATDTQYF. The CDR3, as DNA: TGTGCCAGCAGTTTATTAGGACTAGCGACAGATACGCAGTATTTT.